A single sample is the source of the 8 T cell receptor beta chains below, sequenced in a study of T-cell memory formation after mild COVID-19 (dated by TCRdb to about 2021). Library method: 5' RACE. The data were produced on an Illumina NovaSeq 6000. Clones were called with MiXCR by TCRdb after fastp trimmed the public reads at Q25, and only in-frame beta chains were retained. Rows with one shared CDR3 protein collapse into an entry with the most common genes and DNA. This sample lists approximately 290,000 distinct CDR3 sequences; over 7% were detected once. The ten largest account for under 25% of the sample. Sequenced input: PBMCs or a T cell subset sorted from them (not recorded which). The receptors come from a man aged 18-30 years who had mild COVID-19 (a few samples of this study predate the infection). The sample titles of this study are shuffled in the database, so cell type and time point are left out; the donor was told from shared clones.

CDR3: CASSSAGGLYEQFF. CDR3 coding DNA: TGTGCCAGTAGTTCAGCGGGGGGGCTGTATGAGCAGTTCTTC. The gene calls are TRBV19 and TRBJ2-1, with TRBD2 identical over 10 bases. This CDR3 has 14 amino acids. Germline CDR1 reads LNHDA; CDR2 reads SQIVND (reference sequence). V lost 5 bases, J lost 8 bases, and 6 bases stayed unmatched.

The table lists this clonotype with a few counts. The chain links TRBV4-2 to TRBJ2-7; maybe TRBD2 (7 bases). This CDR3 is 16 amino acids long. Trimming stripped 3 bases from V and 2 bases from J, with 17 bases between. CDR1 and CDR2 from the germline V gene are LGHNA and YNFKEQ. The CDR3 bases are TGTGCCAGCAGCCAGATAGGGGGGGCGGGGACCTACGAGCAGTACTTC. Protein product: CASSQIGGAGTYEQYF.

This clonotype was seen a handful of times. The chain employs TRBV5-6 and TRBJ2-5; D perhaps matches TRBD2 (5 bases). Trimming took off 1 base at V and 5 bases at J, with 15 bases between the two ends. The CDR3 has 15 residues. CDR1 and CDR2 from the germline V gene are SGHDT and YYEEEE. The CDR3 DNA follows: TGTGCCAGCAGCTTGAGTGGACTCCTGGGGGAGACCCAGTACTTC. Amino acids: CASSLSGLLGETQYF. The full variable domain, its missing parts supplied by reference TRBV5-6 and TRBJ2-5, is DAGVTQSPTHLIKTRGQQVTLRCSPKSGHDTVSWYQQALGQGPQFIFQYYEEEERQRGNFPDRFSGHQFPNYSSELNVNALLLGDSALYLCASSLSGLLGETQYFGPGTRLLVL.

V gene TRBV4-3 combines with J gene TRBJ1-2, with TRBD1 as a possible D gene (6 bases). Germline loops: CDR1 LGHNA, CDR2 YSLEER. V lost 5 bases and J lost 5, with 15 bases in between. CDR3 length: 14 amino acids. Here the CDR3 DNA reads TGCGCCAGCAGCACGTGGACAGAAGATTATGGCTACACCTTC. Translating it yields CASSTWTEDYGYTF.

This clonotype was picked up a small number of times. This rearrangement joins TRBV7-3 to TRBJ1-5; D gene ambiguous. The CDR3 runs to 15 residues. V was shortened by 5 bases and J by 0 bases, with 11 bases between the two germline ends. Germline CDR1 reads SGHTA; CDR2 reads FQGTGA. The DNA of the CDR3 is TGTGCCAGCAGCCCTGAGAGAGATAGCAATCAGCCCCAGCATTTT. Translated, it gives CASSPERDSNQPQHF. Full variable domain (rest looked up from reference TRBV7-3 and TRBJ1-5): GAGVSQTPSNKVTEKGKYVELRCDPISGHTALYWYRQSLGQGPEFLIYFQGTGAADDSGLPNDRFFAVRPEGSVSTLKIQRTERGDSAVYLCASSPERDSNQPQHFGDGTRLSIL.

The rearrangement uses TRBV5-1 and TRBJ2-3; D unresolved. Germline V lookup: CDR1 SGHRS, CDR2 YFSETQ. Trimming shortened V by 1 base and J by 1 base, and 7 bases separated the two germline ends. The CDR3 runs to 14 residues. CDR3 sequence reads: CASSLTPGTDTQYF. The CDR3 DNA reads TGCGCCAGCAGCTTGACCCCTGGCACAGATACGCAGTATTTT.

This chain links TRBV20-1 with TRBJ2-5, with D tentatively TRBD2 (6 bases). The CDR3 runs 14 residues. Trimming left V 0 bases short and J 5 bases short, with 13 bases between. CDR1 DFQATT and CDR2 SNEGSKA come from the germline V gene (reference sequence). DNA of the CDR3: TGCAGTGCTAGAGATTGGAGGGCCGAGGAGACCCAGTACTTC. Translated, it gives CSARDWRAEETQYF.

This clonotype has more than one count but fewer than ten. CDR3 nucleotide sequence: TGTGCCAGCAGGACACAGGGGCAGCCCCAGCATTTT. It yields the protein CASRTQGQPQHF. This chain connects TRBV28 to TRBJ1-5, with TRBD1 matching over 7 bases. V lost 6 bases, J lost 7 bases, and 3 bases stayed unmatched. The CDR3 is 12 residues long. Germline loops: CDR1 MDHEN, CDR2 SYDVKM.